These T cell receptor beta chains were read from a single sample in a study of blood T cell repertoires in COVID-19. The method was immunoSEQ multiplex PCR; TCRdb's version includes in-frame clones alone and lacks a portion of them. The repertoire consists of over 40,000 clones, with 75% to 85% occurring once and the leading ten covering approximately 7.7%. The sequenced sample consisted of peripheral blood. These receptors originate from a human donor in a cohort sampled during active COVID-19. The conserved cysteine and the conserved F or W are not part of the CDR3 here. Size values are once, few and many counts, or a class for expanded clones, and some rows have none.

J,size,V,CDR3
TRBJ1-5,.,TRBV24-1,ATGGQVDNQPQH
TRBJ2-6,.,TRBV23-1,ASPKGQPWVSGANVLT
TRBJ2-1,.,TRBV5-5,ASSLARGLLLSYSYNEQF
TRBJ1-4,few,TRBV19,ASSQTGGEEKLF
TRBJ1-1,.,TRBV2,ASSHSTGPGLEAF
TRBJ1-5,.,TRBV7-2,ASSYPRDRGRQPQH
TRBJ1-1,.,TRBV21-1,ASSVKGRRNTEAF
TRBJ2-1,once,TRBV5-1,ASSLRTYDNEQF
TRBJ1-5,.,TRBV7-8,ASSFLKGNEPQH
TRBJ2-5,.,TRBV4-2,ASSGWASGSQETQY
TRBJ1-2,.,TRBV24-1,ATSDPSNYGYT
TRBJ2-5,once,TRBV5-1,ASNLGASGSRGGQETQY
TRBJ1-5,.,TRBV19,ASSLTGAQPQH
TRBJ2-5,.,TRBV5-4,ASSLYQGETQY
TRBJ1-2,.,TRBV18,ASSEQGANYGYT
TRBJ2-5,.,TRBV6-6,ASSYDSSGTQY
TRBJ2-7,.,TRBV6-5,ASSRLAGANEQY
TRBJ2-2,few,TRBV6-2/TRBV6-3,ASSYLRGELF
TRBJ2-7,.,TRBV5-1,ASSFIGDSYEQY
TRBJ1-2,.,TRBV11-2,ASSEAPYGYT
TRBJ2-1,.,TRBV11-3,ASSQQVGQGDNEQF
TRBJ2-1,.,TRBV6-6,ASRAGGGYEQF
TRBJ1-4,.,TRBV2,ASSGGEGTNEKLF
TRBJ2-7,.,TRBV6-2/TRBV6-3,ASSSQGYSYEQY
TRBJ2-7,.,TRBV7-2,ASSRTGTSGRAYEQY